These 14 T cell receptor beta chains were all obtained from the same sample, sequenced in a study of blood T cell repertoires in COVID-19. Repertoires were generated with immunoSEQ multiplex PCR, while TCRdb's copy carries only in-frame clones and drops some. The sample comprises around 150,000 clones, around 83% of which are singletons, and about 7.8% rests with the top ten. The material sequenced was peripheral blood. The receptors originated from a woman aged 50 to 60 in a cohort sampled during active or convalescent COVID-19.

The chain couples TRBV19 to TRBJ1-2, with TRBD1 identical over 8 bases. The V and J ends lost 4 bases and 7 bases, in that order; junction bases with no gene match: 2. Germline V gene sequence: CDR1 LNHDA, CDR2 SQIVND (reference sequence). The CDR3 length is 12 residues. The CDR3 DNA is TGTGCCAGTAGTACGACAGGGGTTGGCTACACCTTC. Protein sequence: CASSTTGVGYTF.

The chain carries TRBV7-2 and TRBJ2-3; TRBD2 agrees at 14 bases. The CDR3 totals 16 residues. The J segment lost 3 bases and the V segment lost 5 bases, leaving 4 bases of the junction unmatched. Germline assignment: CDR1 SGHTA and CDR2 FQGNSA. The CDR3 bases are TGTGCCAGCAGCATGACTAGCGGGGGGGCAACAGATACGCAGTATTTT. Translating it yields CASSMTSGGATDTQYF.

This chain connects TRBV4-2 to TRBJ2-2; TRBD2 matches at 9 bases. In germline, CDR1 is LGHNA, CDR2 YNFKEQ. V dropped 5 bases and J dropped 3; count of bases not matched to a gene: 1. CDR3 length: 14 residues. In DNA form, the CDR3 reads TGTGCCAGCAGCGCGGGGGGGCACACCGGGGAGCTGTTTTTT. Protein product: CASSAGGHTGELFF.

This clone was seen more than once but under ten times. The chain carries TRBV5-1 and TRBJ1-2; 9 positions match TRBD1. V was pared by 3 bases and J by 6 bases, with 9 bases of the junction left unmatched. The CDR3 is 15 amino acids. Germline-derived CDR1 and CDR2 are SGHRS and YFSETQ. CDR3 DNA sequence: TGCGCCAGCAGCTCATCCGGGACAGGGTCTCATGGCTACACCTTC. This encodes CASSSSGTGSHGYTF.

This rearrangement joins TRBV15 to TRBJ2-5, with TRBD1 matching 9 bases. The V gene end was trimmed by 7 bases and the J gene end by 1 base; junction bases not matched to a gene: 7. CDR3 size: 15 residues. The V gene's germline CDR1 is LNHNV and CDR2 YYDKDF (reference sequence). CDR3 residues: CATNPTGGGQETQYF. The DNA of the CDR3 is TGTGCCACCAACCCGACAGGGGGAGGCCAAGAGACCCAGTACTTC.

The chain carries TRBV6-4 and TRBJ1-2; 9 bases are shared with TRBD1. Germline-derived CDR1 and CDR2 are MRHNA and SNTAGT. Trimming removed 4 bases from V and 3 bases from J; junction bases left unmatched: 9. CDR3 length: 16 residues. The CDR3 bases are TGTGCCAGCAGTGGGTACTGGGACAGGGATGACTATGGCTACACCTTC. Translating gives CASSGYWDRDDYGYTF.

The rearrangement links TRBV10-2 to TRBJ2-3, with unresolved D. CDR3 length equals 12 residues. Trimming removed 11 bases at V and 2 bases at J, with 11 bases between. CDR1 and CDR2 from the germline V gene are WSHSY and SAAADI. CDR3 loop: CAGGPYTDTQYF. The CDR3 DNA is TGCGCCGGCGGCCCCTACACAGATACGCAGTATTTT.

This clone was observed once. The rearrangement joins TRBV18 to TRBJ1-4, with D possibly being TRBD1 (6 bases). V lost 2 bases to trimming and J lost 8 bases, with 9 bases between them. Germline V gene sequence: CDR1 KGHSH, CDR2 LQKENI. CDR3 length: 13 residues. The CDR3 loop is CASSPGQSEKLFF. CDR3 sequence (DNA): TGTGCCAGCTCACCAGGACAGTCCGAAAAACTGTTTTTT.

The rearrangement joins TRBV5-6 to TRBJ2-1, with TRBD1 identical over 11 bases. J gave up 7 bases and V 4 bases, and 13 bases lay outside the gene matches. From germline, CDR1 is SGHDT and CDR2 YYEEEE. The CDR3 spans 17 residues. Here the CDR3 reads CASSRSRTGGAGNEQFF. The CDR3 DNA sequence: TGTGCCAGCAGCCGTTCTCGGACAGGGGGCGCGGGTAATGAGCAGTTCTTC. Full variable domain (rest looked up from reference TRBV5-6 and TRBJ2-1): DAGVTQSPTHLIKTRGQQVTLRCSPKSGHDTVSWYQQALGQGPQFIFQYYEEEERQRGNFPDRFSGHQFPNYSSELNVNALLLGDSALYLCASSRSRTGGAGNEQFFGPGTRLTVL.

This chain joins TRBV6-1 and TRBJ1-3; weak D call: TRBD1 (6 bases). The germline V gene has CDR1 MNHNS and CDR2 SASEGT. The CDR3 contains 15 residues. Between the trimmed V and J ends, which lost 3 bases and 7 bases, there was a span of 16 bases. CDR3: CASSEAAGGGNTIYF. CDR3 DNA: TGTGCCAGCAGTGAGGCCGCGGGGGGGGGCAACACCATATATTTT.

CDR3 protein: CSVELGSQGNGYTF. In DNA, the CDR3 is TGCAGCGTTGAACTTGGGTCGCAGGGGAATGGCTACACCTTC. The gene calls are TRBV29-1 and TRBJ1-2, with D possibly matching TRBD1 (6 bases). The V gene lost 2 bases and the J gene lost 6 bases, with 16 bases spanning the gap. This CDR3 is 14 amino acids long. CDR1 and CDR2 from the germline V gene are SQVTM and ANQGSEA.

The gene calls are TRBV9 and TRBJ1-3; a weak D match, TRBD1 (6 bases). The CDR3 is 17 residues long. Per the germline V gene, CDR1 is SGDLS and CDR2 is YYNGEE. Trimming shortened V by 0 bases and J by 0 bases, and 13 bases separated the two germline ends. The CDR3 sequence is CASSVGLRGGSGNTIYF. The CDR3 region has the DNA TGTGCCAGCAGCGTAGGTCTTAGAGGGGGCTCTGGAAACACCATATATTTT.

V and J are TRBV9 and TRBJ1-6; tentative D call: TRBD1 (5 bases). Trimming pared 4 bases from V and 10 bases from J, leaving 18 bases between. The CDR3 contains 15 residues. The germline V gene encodes CDR1 SGDLS and CDR2 YYNGEE. The CDR3 DNA sequence: TGTGCCAGCAGCCCTGAGGGTCGGGGGAGGTCACCCCTCCACTTT. It specifies CASSPEGRGRSPLHF.

This rearrangement joins TRBV6-6 to TRBJ2-6, with 8 bases aligning to TRBD1. Germline V lookup: CDR1 MNHNY, CDR2 SVGAGI (reference sequence). The junction had 12 bases not matched to a gene; V was cut back by 5 bases and J by 0 bases. This CDR3 contains 19 residues. CDR3 DNA: TGTGCCAGCAGTCGTACCCCGGACAGGGTAGCCTCTGGGGCCAACGTCCTGACTTTC. This sequence encodes CASSRTPDRVASGANVLTF.